The 7 T cell receptor beta chains below come from one sample, sequenced in a study of Ad26.COV2.S vaccination and SARS-CoV-2 variants. Sequenced by immunoSEQ multiplex PCR; TCRdb stores in-frame clones only, minus some. The sample lists fewer than 400,000 clones, around nine tenths occurring once. Sample treatment: about 20 received Ad26.COV2.S at low or high dose, single or two shots; roughly five received placebo; per-sample allocation not given. Sample collection was performed on day 63 after the first vaccine or placebo injection. Sequenced here: peripheral blood, sampled in a trial of Ad26.COV2.S vaccine versus placebo. These receptors were collected from a person between 18 and 59 years old who received the Ad26.COV2.S COVID-19 vaccine or a placebo.

The chain carries TRBV11-2 and TRBJ2-7; no firm D call. The CDR3 totals 14 residues. Trimming pared 3 bases from V and 3 bases from J, leaving 12 bases between. CDR1 and CDR2 (germline): SGHAT, FQNNGV. This CDR3 is CASSFSASDYEQYF. CDR3 DNA sequence: TGTGCCAGCAGCTTTTCAGCTTCGGACTACGAGCAGTACTTC.

This chain joins TRBV18 and TRBJ2-3; maybe TRBD1 (6 bases). Trimming took 4 bases from V and 2 from J, leaving 13 bases between them. Germline values: CDR1 KGHSH, CDR2 LQKENI. This CDR3 contains 15 residues. CDR3 loop: CASSLGQLNTDTQYF. In nucleotides, the CDR3 is TGTGCCAGCTCACTTGGACAGTTGAACACAGATACGCAGTATTTT. The complete variable domain, with remaining parts taken from reference TRBV18 and TRBJ2-3, reads NAGVMQNPRHLVRRRGQEARLRCSPMKGHSHVYWYRQLPEEGLKFMVYLQKENIIDESGMPKERFSAEFPKEGPSILRIQQVVRGDSAAYFCASSLGQLNTDTQYFGPGTRLTVL.

The chain links TRBV6-6 to TRBJ1-1, with D perhaps matching TRBD1 (5 bases). The CDR3 contains 11 residues. Germline V gene lookup returns CDR1 MNHNY and CDR2 SVGAGI (reference sequence). The V and J ends lost 4 bases and 11 bases respectively, with 11 bases between them. The CDR3 loop is CASSWGPVAFF. CDR3 DNA sequence: TGTGCCAGCAGTTGGGGCCCGGTGGCTTTCTTT.

The V gene is TRBV6-6, the J gene TRBJ2-6; D is possibly TRBD2 (7 bases). CDR1 is MNHNY, CDR2 SVGAGI, per germline (reference sequence). V was cut by 5 bases and J by 0 bases, with 20 bases left in between. The CDR3 extends over 19 amino acids. Here the CDR3 DNA reads TGTGCCAGCAGTCGACAGGCCCGGGGGGTGCTCTCTGGGGCCAACGTCCTGACTTTC. Translating it yields CASSRQARGVLSGANVLTF.

This clone was seen more than once but under ten times. The genes are TRBV7-9 and TRBJ1-1; D may be TRBD1 (6 bases). The germline V gene encodes CDR1 SEHNR and CDR2 FQNEAQ (reference sequence). The CDR3 contains 16 residues. V was cut by 6 bases and J by 0 bases, with 17 bases left in between. The CDR3, as DNA: TGTGCCAGCAGGTCGGGGACATCAATCATGAACACTGAAGCTTTCTTT. Protein: CASRSGTSIMNTEAFF.

This clone was observed once. The chain is built from TRBV7-9 and TRBJ2-7; 10 bases match TRBD2. V lost 2 bases, J lost 0 bases, and 4 bases stayed unmatched. This CDR3 has 16 amino acids. Per germline, CDR1 SEHNR and CDR2 FQNEAQ (reference sequence). The CDR3 bases are TGTGCCAGCAGCTTAACGGGACTAGCGCTCTCCTACGAGCAGTACTTC. It yields the protein CASSLTGLALSYEQYF.

This chain connects TRBV5-1 to TRBJ2-1; 14 bases agree with TRBD2. The trim removed 4 bases at V and 10 bases at J, leaving 4 bases unmatched. This CDR3 is built from 14 residues. Germline values: CDR1 SGHRS, CDR2 YFSETQ. CDR3 in DNA: TGCGCCAGCAGCGGGACTAGCGGGAGCACCGAGCAGTTCTTC. Translation gives CASSGTSGSTEQFF.